Listed below are T cell receptor beta chains from one sample, sequenced in a study of vaccination and CD4 T cells after COVID-19. TCRdb used MiXCR to reprocess the PCR reads, holding one entry per CDR3 protein. Among about 21,000 distinct CDR3 sequences listed, approximately 52% were seen once. Their cognate antigens are unknown. Sequenced material: CD4+ T cells from blood, cultured in vitro. The receptors come from a human donor who had recovered from COVID-19. CDR3s include the opening cysteine and the closing phenylalanine or tryptophan. Each record gives: J gene, V gene, clone size, D gene, CDR3 protein, CDR3 DNA. D genes are given only for firm matches. Clone size appears in some rows only: once, few, many, or a class for an expanded clone.

J gene: TRBJ1-3
V gene: TRBV27
clone size: few
D gene: TRBD1
CDR3 protein: CASSSHRGYGNTIYF
CDR3 DNA: TGTGCCAGCAGTTCGCACAGGGGGTACGGAAACACCATATATTTT

J gene: TRBJ1-2
V gene: TRBV7-2
clone size: NA
D gene: NA
CDR3 protein: CASSKALGVNYGYTF
CDR3 DNA: TGTGCCAGCAGCAAAGCTCTTGGGGTTAACTATGGCTACACCTTC

J gene: TRBJ2-1
V gene: TRBV4-1
clone size: NA
D gene: NA
CDR3 protein: CASSQAPWDEQFF
CDR3 DNA: TGCGCCAGCAGCCAAGCCCCCTGGGATGAGCAGTTCTTC

J gene: TRBJ2-5
V gene: TRBV27
clone size: few
D gene: TRBD2
CDR3 protein: CASSLSASGGAETQYF
CDR3 DNA: TGTGCCAGCAGTTTATCAGCTAGCGGGGGGGCAGAGACCCAGTACTTC

J gene: TRBJ2-3
V gene: TRBV7-8
clone size: NA
D gene: TRBD2
CDR3 protein: CASSSRELAGGPDTQYF
CDR3 DNA: TGTGCCAGCAGCTCCCGTGAACTAGCGGGAGGACCAGATACGCAGTATTTT

J gene: TRBJ2-7
V gene: TRBV6-5
clone size: NA
D gene: TRBD2
CDR3 protein: CASSYRYYRAGGPHEQYF
CDR3 DNA: TGTGCCAGCAGTTACCGTTACTATCGAGCGGGGGGCCCCCACGAGCAGTACTTC

J gene: TRBJ1-1
V gene: TRBV30
clone size: NA
D gene: NA
CDR3 protein: CAWSVWAGAFF
CDR3 DNA: TGTGCCTGGAGTGTATGGGCAGGAGCTTTCTTT

J gene: TRBJ1-2
V gene: TRBV7-9
clone size: NA
D gene: NA
CDR3 protein: CASSLRGASDGYTF
CDR3 DNA: TGTGCCAGCAGCCTAAGGGGGGCAAGCGATGGCTACACCTTC

J gene: TRBJ1-5
V gene: TRBV21-1
clone size: few
D gene: NA
CDR3 protein: CASSSRGDSNSNQPQHF
CDR3 DNA: TGTGCCAGCAGCTCCCGGGGCGATTCAAATAGCAATCAGCCCCAGCATTTT

J gene: TRBJ2-3
V gene: TRBV24-1
clone size: NA
D gene: NA
CDR3 protein: CATRGGRKGGNTDTQYF
CDR3 DNA: TGTGCCACCAGGGGGGGACGTAAAGGGGGAAACACAGATACGCAGTATTTT

J gene: TRBJ2-7
V gene: TRBV20-1
clone size: NA
D gene: TRBD2
CDR3 protein: CSARDLIAGGPTYEQYF
CDR3 DNA: TGCAGTGCTAGAGATCTAATAGCGGGAGGGCCAACCTACGAGCAGTACTTC

J gene: TRBJ2-7
V gene: TRBV6-1
clone size: NA
D gene: TRBD1
CDR3 protein: CASSRSTGDYEQYF
CDR3 DNA: TGTGCCAGCAGTAGGTCGACAGGGGACTACGAGCAGTACTTC

J gene: TRBJ2-5
V gene: TRBV5-1
clone size: NA
D gene: TRBD1
CDR3 protein: CASSFGTAKETQYF
CDR3 DNA: TGCGCCAGCAGCTTCGGGACAGCCAAAGAGACCCAGTACTTC

J gene: TRBJ1-2
V gene: TRBV2
clone size: few
D gene: TRBD1
CDR3 protein: CASSAMQGVDGYTF
CDR3 DNA: TGTGCCAGCAGCGCGATGCAGGGGGTTGATGGCTACACCTTC

J gene: TRBJ2-5
V gene: TRBV7-2
clone size: NA
D gene: NA
CDR3 protein: CASSSSGLQETQYF
CDR3 DNA: TGTGCCAGCAGCTCGTCGGGACTCCAAGAGACCCAGTACTTC

J gene: TRBJ1-1
V gene: TRBV7-9
clone size: few
D gene: NA
CDR3 protein: CASSLASGVGTEAFF
CDR3 DNA: TGTGCCAGCAGCTTAGCTTCGGGGGTAGGGACTGAAGCTTTCTTT

J gene: TRBJ2-7
V gene: TRBV27
clone size: few
D gene: NA
CDR3 protein: CASSRPGGSYEQYF
CDR3 DNA: TGTGCCAGCAGTCGCCCGGGTGGCTCCTACGAGCAGTACTTC

J gene: TRBJ2-3
V gene: TRBV29-1
clone size: NA
D gene: TRBD2
CDR3 protein: CSVDGGGTDTQYF
CDR3 DNA: TGCAGCGTTGATGGGGGGGGCACAGATACGCAGTATTTT

J gene: TRBJ2-7
V gene: TRBV19
clone size: NA
D gene: TRBD1
CDR3 protein: CASSKTGGGSYEQYF
CDR3 DNA: TGTGCCAGTAGCAAGACAGGGGGCGGCTCCTACGAGCAGTACTTC

J gene: TRBJ1-2
V gene: TRBV30
clone size: few
D gene: NA
CDR3 protein: CAWGGAAARVGYTF
CDR3 DNA: TGTGCCTGGGGCGGGGCGGCCGCCCGCGTGGGCTACACCTTC

J gene: TRBJ2-3
V gene: TRBV7-9
clone size: few
D gene: TRBD2
CDR3 protein: CASSLDGAGAVDTQYF
CDR3 DNA: TGTGCCAGCAGCCTAGATGGAGCGGGGGCGGTTGATACGCAGTATTTT

J gene: TRBJ2-3
V gene: TRBV20-1
clone size: once
D gene: TRBD1
CDR3 protein: CSARLLTGGWTDTQYF
CDR3 DNA: TGCAGTGCTAGGCTTCTGACAGGGGGCTGGACAGATACGCAGTATTTT

J gene: TRBJ2-1
V gene: TRBV7-9
clone size: NA
D gene: NA
CDR3 protein: CASSFSTRARSYNEQFF
CDR3 DNA: TGTGCCAGCAGCTTCAGTACAAGGGCCCGCTCCTACAATGAGCAGTTCTTC

J gene: TRBJ2-1
V gene: TRBV28
clone size: NA
D gene: NA
CDR3 protein: CASSLSGSFGGEQFF
CDR3 DNA: TGTGCCAGCAGTTTATCAGGGTCCTTTGGGGGTGAGCAGTTCTTC

J gene: TRBJ2-7
V gene: TRBV12-3/TRBV12-4
clone size: NA
D gene: NA
CDR3 protein: CASSVGGGTYEQYF
CDR3 DNA: TGTGCCAGCAGCGTAGGGGGGGGTACCTACGAGCAGTACTTC

J gene: TRBJ2-2
V gene: TRBV3-1
clone size: NA
D gene: NA
CDR3 protein: CASSQQSYTPNTGELFF
CDR3 DNA: TGTGCCAGCAGCCAACAATCTTATACCCCTAACACCGGGGAGCTGTTTTTT

J gene: TRBJ2-5
V gene: TRBV18
clone size: NA
D gene: TRBD2
CDR3 protein: CASSPGGETQYF
CDR3 DNA: TGTGCCAGCTCACCGGGAGGGGAGACCCAGTACTTC

J gene: TRBJ2-7
V gene: TRBV6-1
clone size: NA
D gene: TRBD2
CDR3 protein: CASSLYREGPSYEQYF
CDR3 DNA: TGTGCCAGCAGCCTATACCGGGAGGGCCCTTCCTACGAGCAGTACTTC

J gene: TRBJ2-1
V gene: TRBV11-2
clone size: medium-sized
D gene: NA
CDR3 protein: CASSLGGKLEQFF
CDR3 DNA: TGTGCCAGCAGCTTAGGGGGAAAATTGGAGCAGTTCTTC

J gene: TRBJ2-7
V gene: TRBV20-1
clone size: NA
D gene: NA
CDR3 protein: CSATTGSATEQYF
CDR3 DNA: TGCAGTGCTACGACGGGGAGTGCCACCGAGCAGTACTTC

J gene: TRBJ1-6
V gene: TRBV1
clone size: NA
D gene: NA
CDR3 protein: CTSSQGQGTYNSPLHF
CDR3 DNA: TGCACCAGCAGCCAAGGTCAGGGAACTTATAATTCACCCCTCCACTTT

J gene: TRBJ2-7
V gene: TRBV19
clone size: NA
D gene: NA
CDR3 protein: CASSIDRASYEQYF
CDR3 DNA: TGTGCCAGTAGTATAGACAGGGCCTCCTACGAGCAGTACTTC

J gene: TRBJ1-5
V gene: TRBV20-1
clone size: few
D gene: TRBD1
CDR3 protein: CSASGNGQGNQPQHF
CDR3 DNA: TGCAGTGCTAGCGGAAACGGACAGGGCAATCAGCCCCAGCATTTT

J gene: TRBJ2-1
V gene: TRBV7-8
clone size: NA
D gene: TRBD2
CDR3 protein: CASSPGGLAENYNEQFF
CDR3 DNA: TGTGCCAGCAGCCCCGGAGGACTAGCGGAAAACTACAATGAGCAGTTCTTC

J gene: TRBJ2-7
V gene: TRBV20-1
clone size: once
D gene: NA
CDR3 protein: CSARDPRQLNSYEQYF
CDR3 DNA: TGCAGTGCTAGAGATCCGCGACAGCTCAACTCCTACGAGCAGTACTTC

J gene: TRBJ2-7
V gene: TRBV10-3
clone size: NA
D gene: TRBD1
CDR3 protein: CAISDSTGPEQYF
CDR3 DNA: TGTGCCATCAGTGATTCGACAGGGCCCGAGCAGTACTTC

J gene: TRBJ1-5
V gene: TRBV9
clone size: large
D gene: TRBD1
CDR3 protein: CASSAGQGYNQPQHF
CDR3 DNA: TGTGCCAGCAGCGCGGGACAGGGGTACAATCAGCCCCAGCATTTT

J gene: TRBJ1-5
V gene: TRBV6-5
clone size: few
D gene: NA
CDR3 protein: CASSYSGGPRNQPQHF
CDR3 DNA: TGTGCCAGCAGTTACTCTGGGGGCCCCCGGAATCAGCCCCAGCATTTT

J gene: TRBJ1-5
V gene: TRBV20-1
clone size: NA
D gene: NA
CDR3 protein: CSARKEMSNQPQHF
CDR3 DNA: TGCAGTGCTAGAAAGGAGATGAGCAATCAGCCCCAGCATTTT

J gene: TRBJ2-5
V gene: TRBV7-9
clone size: NA
D gene: NA
CDR3 protein: CATQLQETQYF
CDR3 DNA: TGTGCCACGCAACTCCAAGAGACCCAGTACTTC

J gene: TRBJ2-7
V gene: TRBV5-1
clone size: NA
D gene: TRBD1
CDR3 protein: CASSDGTGNEQYF
CDR3 DNA: TGCGCCAGCAGCGACGGGACAGGGAACGAGCAGTACTTC

J gene: TRBJ1-4
V gene: TRBV7-7
clone size: once
D gene: NA
CDR3 protein: CASSLAQDEKLFF
CDR3 DNA: TGTGCTAGCAGCTTAGCGCAAGATGAAAAACTGTTTTTT

J gene: TRBJ1-2
V gene: TRBV5-8
clone size: NA
D gene: NA
CDR3 protein: CASSLAGGTSNYGYTF
CDR3 DNA: TGTGCCAGCAGCTTGGCTGGCGGAACCTCTAACTATGGCTACACCTTC

J gene: TRBJ1-1
V gene: TRBV7-9
clone size: few
D gene: NA
CDR3 protein: CASSKRTRGNTEAFF
CDR3 DNA: TGTGCCAGCAGCAAAAGGACAAGGGGGAACACTGAAGCTTTCTTT

J gene: TRBJ2-3
V gene: TRBV2
clone size: NA
D gene: NA
CDR3 protein: CASSKGTPHTDTQYF
CDR3 DNA: TGTGCCAGCAGTAAGGGGACTCCACACACAGATACGCAGTATTTT

J gene: TRBJ2-2
V gene: TRBV20-1
clone size: NA
D gene: NA
CDR3 protein: CSAIPPGLRSSGELFF
CDR3 DNA: TGCAGTGCTATCCCCCCGGGACTCCGCTCGAGCGGGGAGCTGTTTTTT

J gene: TRBJ1-1
V gene: TRBV20-1
clone size: NA
D gene: NA
CDR3 protein: CSASVDRSTEAFF
CDR3 DNA: TGCAGTGCTAGTGTAGACAGGTCAACTGAAGCTTTCTTT

J gene: TRBJ1-6
V gene: TRBV6-1
clone size: few
D gene: TRBD1
CDR3 protein: CASKRSYDRGNSPLHF
CDR3 DNA: TGTGCCAGCAAAAGATCGTATGACAGGGGCAATTCACCCCTCCACTTT